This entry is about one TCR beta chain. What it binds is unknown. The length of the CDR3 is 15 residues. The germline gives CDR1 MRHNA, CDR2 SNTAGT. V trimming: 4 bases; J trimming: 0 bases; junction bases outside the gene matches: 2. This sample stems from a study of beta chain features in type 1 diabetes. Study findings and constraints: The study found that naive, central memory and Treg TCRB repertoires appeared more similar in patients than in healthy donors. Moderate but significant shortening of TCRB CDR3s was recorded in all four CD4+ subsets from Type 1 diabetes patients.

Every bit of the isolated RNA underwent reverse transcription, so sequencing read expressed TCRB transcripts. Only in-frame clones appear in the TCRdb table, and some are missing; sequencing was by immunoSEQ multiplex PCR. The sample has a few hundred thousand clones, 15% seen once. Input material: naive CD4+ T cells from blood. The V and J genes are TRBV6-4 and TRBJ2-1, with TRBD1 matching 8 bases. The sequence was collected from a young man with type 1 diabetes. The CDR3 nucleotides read TGTGCCAGCAGTGTCCAGGGGGCCTCCTACAATGAGCAGTTCTTC. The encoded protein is CASSVQGASYNEQFF.